This entry describes one TCR beta chain. This sample stems from a study of blood T cell repertoires in COVID-19. Study context: Sources were T cells, B-cell-depleted T cells, or PBMCs; the material itself was cDNA or gDNA.

Original processing methods: Cell counts per sample came from amplifying reference gene primers. Clones were read by immunoSEQ multiplex PCR, and TCRdb kept only the in-frame ones, dropping some. The DNA gave D and trimming, while V, J and clone size come from that table. The sample includes about 260,000 clones, around four fifths of them seen just once. The CDR3 runs to 19 residues. Per the germline V gene, CDR1 is KGHDR and CDR2 is SFDVKD. The ends were cut back, 5 bases at V and 2 bases at J, with 26 bases in the middle. Sequenced material: peripheral blood. This TCR was recovered from a man aged 55-75 years who had recovered from COVID-19. The V call is TRBV24-1, the J call TRBJ1-1; D is perhaps TRBD1 (5 bases). CDR3 region: CATSASGGGLSRDNTEAFF. As DNA, the CDR3 is TGTGCCACCAGTGCCTCCGGGGGGGGGTTAAGTCGGGATAACACTGAAGCTTTCTTT.